The clone carrying this T cell receptor (beta chain) was recorded only once. Antigen unknown. TCRdb's table, derived via immunoSEQ multiplex PCR, lists solely in-frame clones and lacks some. The sample has hundreds of thousands of clones; around three quarters are singletons. Germline CDR1 and CDR2: SGDLS and YYNGEE. This CDR3 is 15 amino acids long. With 0 bases clipped from V and 8 bases from J, the junction kept 5 bases outside the gene matches. This sample stems from a study of cytotoxic CD8 clonotypes in ibrutinib-treated CLL. The study's findings and limits: Public clonotypes were seen rarely and were contracted or stable on treatment. Clonality showed a rise at ibrutinib response that reversed toward baseline at progression.

From cryopreserved PBMCs came approximately 1.9 micrograms of genomic DNA used for TCR beta libraries. The sequencing here drew on PBMCs, taken after 24 months of ibrutinib treatment. The V gene is TRBV9, the J gene TRBJ2-1; 10 bases line up with TRBD2. This TCR was sampled from a human donor with chronic lymphocytic leukemia. CDR3 DNA sequence: TGTGCCAGCAGCGTAGTCCCTAGCGGGAGATATGAGCAGTTCTTC. This codes for CASSVVPSGRYEQFF.